Following are 30 T cell receptor beta chains from one sample sequenced in a study of esophageal squamous cell carcinoma under preoperative chemotherapy. Time point noted: before preoperative PTX-NDP chemotherapy. TCRdb used MiXCR to reprocess the PCR reads, holding one entry per CDR3 protein. The table has about 30,000 distinct CDR3 sequences, around 50% seen once. The biological material was taken from a patient given preoperative chemotherapy. The receptor source for this set is a human donor with esophageal squamous cell carcinoma. The donor label of this sample is uncertain.

As for this clonotype: Since no conserved phenylalanine or tryptophan closes the CDR3, a read error is the likely cause. It is unclear where the CDR3 begins or ends on the DNA, so no DNA is shown, and the CDR3 is as TCRdb lists it. This sequence joins TRBV7-6 and TRBJ2-5; the D call TRBD1 from the table was never checked on the DNA. The CDR3 extends over 15 residues, inclusive of both ends. Germline CDR1 is SGHVS and CDR2 is FNYEAQ. The CDR3 loop is CASSLTLGIQETRFS.

This clonotype occurred once. This sequence joins TRBV10-1 and TRBJ2-5, with TRBD2 matching 14 bases. The J call may be in error: the DNA end matches TRBJ2-1 better. Germline V gene lookup returns CDR1 WNHNN and CDR2 SYGVQD (reference sequence). The CDR3 consists of 16 residues. The CDR3 nucleotides read TGCGCCAGCAGTAACGTCCCGACTAGCGGGAGGGATGGGCAGTTCTTC. It yields the protein CASSNVPTSGRDGQFF.

Worth noting for this clonotype: Relative to the germline gene, one junction end is altered; a read error may explain this. For the CDR3, the DNA is TGTGCCAGCAGGCCGGGGGGGGGCCGAGCCAAAAACATCCAGTACTTC. Protein sequence: CASRPGGGRAKNIQYF. J is TRBJ2-4 and V is TRBV11-3, with TRBD2 matching over 8 bases. CDR1 and CDR2 from the germline V gene are SGHNT and YENEEA. The length of the CDR3 is 16 residues.

On this clonotype: The junction shows a germline mismatch at one end, possibly a read error. The chain recombines TRBV7-2 with TRBJ2-3, with a weak D call TRBD2 (6 bases). Germline V gene data show CDR1 as SGHTA and CDR2 as FQGNSA. This CDR3 comprises 15 residues. The DNA for the CDR3 is TGTGCCAGGAGCTTCCAGGCGGGGAGGACCGATACGCTGTATTTT. Protein: CARSFQAGRTDTLYF.

V usage is TRBV7-2 and J usage is TRBJ2-5; D might be TRBD1 or TRBD2, each matching 6 bases. Germline lookup yields CDR1 SGHTA and CDR2 FQGNSA. The CDR3 is made up of 12 amino acids. V dropped 9 bases and J dropped 10 bases, with 18 bases sitting between them. CDR3 region: CARSLDEGGQYF. As DNA, the CDR3 is TGTGCCAGGAGCCTAGATGAGGGGGGCCAGTACTTC.

Within the sample, this clonotype is medium-sized. This chain joins TRBV12-3 or TRBV12-4 and TRBJ1-1; D gene unclear. V lost 3 bases, J lost 1 base, and 6 bases lay in between. The CDR3 spans 13 residues. The CDR3 is CASSLARNTEAFF. The CDR3 DNA sequence: TGTGCCAGCAGTTTGGCCAGGAACACTGAAGCTTTCTTT.

The CDR3 region has the DNA TGTGCCAGCAGCCCGCTGGGGGGCCGAGGCACAGAGACCCAGTATTTT. This translates into CASSPLGGRGTETQYF. The chain carries TRBV7-2 and TRBJ2-3; D assignment may be TRBD1 or TRBD2 (6 bases each). Trimming removed 5 bases at V and 12 bases at J, with 27 bases between. The CDR3 sequence is 16 residues long. Germline values: CDR1 SGHTA, CDR2 FQGNSA.

V is TRBV11-2 and J is TRBJ2-7; D gene ambiguous. Between the trimmed V and J ends, which lost 5 bases and 13 bases, there was a span of 15 bases. Germline CDR1 is SGHAT and CDR2 is FQNNGV. This CDR3 spans 11 amino acids. The DNA for the CDR3 is TGTGCCAGCAGCCTCCTGGGGTCGCCATACTTC. Protein sequence: CASSLLGSPYF. The variable domain in full, with the rest retrieved from reference TRBV11-2 and TRBJ2-7, is EAGVAQSPRYKIIEKRQSVAFWCNPISGHATLYWYQQILGQGPKLLIQFQNNGVVDDSQLPKDRFSAERLKGVDSTLKIQPAKLEDSAVYLCASSLLGSPYFGPGTRLTVT.

This clonotype was counted at least ten times. This chain joins TRBV7-6 and TRBJ2-1; 8 nucleotides line up with TRBD1. Germline V CDR1 and CDR2: SGHVS, FNYEAQ. CDR3 length: 16 amino acids. Trimming took 5 bases from V and 10 from J; bases not matched to a gene: 16. The CDR3 is CASSLLPGQENYEQFF. DNA of the CDR3: TGTGCCAGCAGCCTTCTACCGGGACAGGAAAACTACGAGCAGTTCTTC.

This clonotype was observed many times. V gene TRBV6-6 combines with J gene TRBJ2-7; D remains ambiguous. The CDR3 loop spans 15 amino acids. Germline values: CDR1 MNHNY, CDR2 SVGAGI (reference sequence). V was clipped by 7 bases and J by 0 bases, with 16 bases between them. The CDR3 DNA is TGTGCCAGCAACAAGGAGTTAAGACTCTCCTACGAGCAGTACTTC. It yields the protein CASNKELRLSYEQYF.

Concerning this clonotype: This likely comes from a read error, as the CDR3 has no conserved phenylalanine or tryptophan at its end. The DNA is omitted, as the CDR3 cannot be located on it reliably, and the CDR3 follows TCRdb's listing. The V gene is TRBV7-2, the J gene TRBJ2-5; TRBD1 was called by the table and not checked on the DNA. Germline V gene data show CDR1 as SGHTA and CDR2 as FQGNSA. The CDR3 has 13 residues if both end residues are counted. CDR3 region: CASSLGGTATQHS.

This clonotype has ten or more counts. The chain has TRBV7-6 and TRBJ1-4, with no clear D. In germline, CDR1 is SGHVS, CDR2 FNYEAQ. Trimming shortened V by 3 bases and J by 3 bases, and 8 bases separated the two germline ends. This CDR3 spans 14 amino acids. This CDR3 is CASSFGLANEKLFF. As DNA, the CDR3 is TGTGCCAGCAGCTTCGGGTTAGCTAATGAAAAACTGTTTTTT.

A remark on this clonotype: One end of the junction fails to match germline, which may point to a read error. This sequence joins TRBV12-3 or TRBV12-4 and TRBJ2-3; D remains unclear. This CDR3 comprises 13 residues. The chain's CDR3 is CASSLGAGNTQYF. CDR3 sequence (DNA): TGTGCCAGCAGTCTTGGCGCCGGAAACACGCAGTACTTT.

This clonotype occurred once. The chain employs TRBV7-2 and TRBJ2-2; D is unresolved. Deletions cut 5 bases from V and 13 bases from J, with 17 bases between. This CDR3 region has 13 residues. Per germline, CDR1 SGHTA and CDR2 FQGNSA. CDR3 amino acids: CASSRGATGTLFF. For the CDR3, the DNA is TGTGCCAGCAGCCGCGGTGCGACCGGTACGCTGTTTTTT.

Judged by abundance, this clonotype is medium-sized. The chain recombines TRBV7-8 with TRBJ2-7; D is perhaps TRBD1 (5 bases). V was trimmed by 2 bases and J by 3 bases, leaving 14 bases between them. The germline gives CDR1 SGHVS, CDR2 FQNEAQ. The CDR3 contains 15 residues. CDR3 loop: CASSLRAAQGYEQYF. CDR3 bases: TGTGCCAGCAGCTTACGGGCCGCTCAGGGCTACGAGCAGTACTTC.

Relative to its sample, this clonotype is medium-sized. DNA for the CDR3: TGTGCCAGCAGCTTAGGTGGGAGCAACGAGCAGTACTTC. Translation gives CASSLGGSNEQYF. The genes are TRBV7-9 and TRBJ2-7; D is possibly TRBD2 (5 bases). Trimming shortened V by 1 base and J by 5 bases, and 9 bases separated the two germline ends. Per the germline V gene, CDR1 is SEHNR and CDR2 is FQNEAQ (reference sequence). CDR3 length: 13 residues.

The gene calls are TRBV11-2 and TRBJ2-5; D not resolved. Germline CDR1 is SGHAT and CDR2 is FQNNGV. V lost 3 bases and J lost 11, with 10 bases in between. This CDR3 region has 11 residues. DNA of the CDR3: TGTGCCAGCAGCTTTAGAGAACTGCAGTACTTC. Translation gives CASSFRELQYF. Supplemented by reference TRBV11-2 and TRBJ2-5, the full variable domain reads EAGVAQSPRYKIIEKRQSVAFWCNPISGHATLYWYQQILGQGPKLLIQFQNNGVVDDSQLPKDRFSAERLKGVDSTLKIQPAKLEDSAVYLCASSFRELQYFGPGTRLLVL.

This chain's CDR3 is CASSFGGGREQFF. The CDR3, as DNA: TGTGCCAGCAGTTTTGGGGGGGGAAGGGAGCAGTTCTTC. The V gene is TRBV12-3 or TRBV12-4, the J gene TRBJ2-1; TRBD2 matches 7 bases. J lost 10 bases, V lost 3 bases, and 6 bases had no gene match. The CDR3 runs to 13 residues.

This clonotype has a single count. An end of the junction differs from the germline gene, which may be a read error. The chain uses TRBV7-3 and TRBJ2-4; TRBD2 might be the D (5 bases). CDR1 is SGHTA, CDR2 FQGTGA, per germline. The CDR3 runs 17 residues. CDR3 sequence (DNA): TGTGCCTGCAGCTTCATACCGGCGGGCCGGATCCAAAACACCCAGTACTTC. Translated, it gives CACSFIPAGRIQNTQYF.

This clonotype came up a few times. J is TRBJ2-3 and V is TRBV11-1; 8 positions match TRBD2. Germline CDR1 reads SGHAT; CDR2 reads FQDESV (reference sequence). The CDR3 spans 16 residues. Trimming took 3 bases from V and 4 from J; bases not matched to a gene: 9. CDR3 protein: CASSFQGRGGPDTQYF. CDR3 bases: TGTGCCAGCAGCTTCCAAGGACGGGGGGGCCCAGATACGCAGTATTTT.

This clonotype was seen repeatedly, ten times or more. This sequence joins TRBV7-2 and TRBJ2-1, with 10 bases aligning to TRBD2. Matching the DNA end better, TRBJ2-7 makes the J call doubtful. Germline CDR1 and CDR2: SGHTA and FQGNSA. The CDR3 runs 16 residues. This CDR3 is CASSARTSGSNNEQYF. CDR3 DNA sequence: TGTGCCAGCAGCGCCAGGACTAGCGGATCCAACAATGAGCAGTACTTC.

This clonotype showed up just a few times. The CDR3 protein is CASSRAIGTGSYEQYF. CDR3 in DNA: TGTGCCAGCAGTCGGGCCATCGGGACAGGGAGTTACGAGCAGTACTTC. The chain recombines TRBV6-1 with TRBJ2-5; 9 positions agree with TRBD1. Judging by the DNA end, TRBJ2-7 fits better; the J call may be wrong. CDR3 length: 16 amino acids. Germline CDR1 and CDR2: MNHNS and SASEGT.

The count of this clonotype is one. The chain combines TRBV20-1 with TRBJ2-5; D perhaps matches TRBD1 (6 bases). The V and J ends lost 7 bases and 4 bases respectively, with 16 bases between them. The CDR3 totals 13 residues. Germline lookup yields CDR1 DFQATT and CDR2 SNEGSKA (reference sequence). CDR3 protein: CSVDLLGAETQYF. The CDR3, as DNA: TGCAGTGTAGATCTCCTGGGGGCAGAGACCCAGTACTTC.

This chain links TRBV7-2 with TRBJ2-1; 7 bases are a match to TRBD1. The J call may be in error: the DNA end matches TRBJ2-5 better. Germline V gene lookup returns CDR1 SGHTA and CDR2 FQGNSA. This CDR3 contains 14 residues. The CDR3 loop is CAGLGCEEGASQYF. The CDR3 coding sequence is TGTGCCGGGCTCGGGTGCGAAGAGGGGGCTTCCCAGTACTTC.

About this clonotype itself: Because the CDR3 is missing its conserved closing phenylalanine or tryptophan, this is likely a read error. Because the CDR3's place on the DNA is in doubt, the DNA is left out and the CDR3 is given as listed by TCRdb. The V and J genes are TRBV7-2 and TRBJ2-3; the D call of TRBD1 is as the table states it, not checked on the DNA. The CDR3 region is 17 residues in length, termini included. Germline V CDR1 and CDR2: SGHTA, FQGNSA. The CDR3 sequence is CASSLMASGAGEQFFGP.

For this clonotype: At one end, the junction sequence differs from germline, possibly due to a read error. J is TRBJ2-3 and V is TRBV7-6, with D perhaps TRBD1 or TRBD2 (5 bases each). The CDR3 is 15 amino acids. The germline gives CDR1 SGHVS, CDR2 FNYEAQ. CDR3 amino acids: CARGSGGSPPETQYF. CDR3 nucleotide sequence: TGTGCCAGGGGGTCTGGGGGATCCCCCCCAGAGACGCAGTATTTT.

This clonotype was picked up many times. The gene calls are TRBV6-1 and TRBJ1-2, with TRBD1 as a possible D gene (5 bases). The V end lost 7 bases, the J end lost 8 bases, and 17 bases lay between the germline ends. The CDR3 consists of 13 residues. The germline CDR1 and CDR2 sequences are MNHNS and SASEGT. The CDR3 reads CASTSDEGTGYTF. The DNA of the CDR3 is TGTGCCAGCACCTCCGACGAGGGGACCGGCTACACCTTC.

On this clonotype: Compared with germline, one end of the junction differs, possibly owing to a read error. V is TRBV7-8 and J is TRBJ2-3, with 7 bases fitting TRBD2. This CDR3 is built from 15 residues. Germline V lookup: CDR1 SGHVS, CDR2 FQNEAQ. The CDR3 here is CARSFEQRDQDTQYF. The CDR3 DNA follows: TGTGCCAGGAGCTTCGAGCAGCGGGACCAAGATACGCAGTACTTT.

The chain employs TRBV7-4 and TRBJ2-3; D is unresolved. The length of the CDR3 is 12 residues. CDR1 is SGHVT and CDR2 is SQSDAQ in the germline V gene. CDR3 region: CSRMSEKNTQYF. In DNA, the CDR3 is TGTTCGAGGATGTCTGAGAAAAATACGCAGTATTTT.

Notes on this clonotype: The junction departs from the called germline gene at one end, perhaps through a read error. The chain joins TRBV7-2 to TRBJ2-3; TRBD2 agrees at 8 bases. The CDR3 sequence is 15 residues long. The germline CDR1 and CDR2 sequences are SGHTA and FQGNSA. CDR3 residues: CASSSLAGYPETQYF. For the CDR3, the DNA is TGTGCCAGCAGCTCTCTAGCGGGCTACCCAGAGACGCAGTACTTT. The full variable domain, rest sourced from reference TRBV7-2 and TRBJ2-3, is GAGVSQSPSNKVTEKGKDVELRCDPISGHTALYWYRQSLGQGLEFLIYFQGNSAPDKSGLPSDRFSAERTGGSVSTLTIQRTQQEDSAVYLCASSSLAGYPETQYFGPGTRLTVL.